This TCR beta chain was recovered during a study of post-analysis software for immune sequencing data. This CDR3 has 12 residues. Whole-study findings and limits: TRBV segments more frequent in patients than in controls numbered five and included TRBV5-6, TRBV5-1 and TRBV20-1.

About this clonotype itself: What it binds is not known.

The TCR beta cDNA libraries carried unique molecular identifiers. T cells, roughly 0.9 to 11 million of them, yielded 500,000 or so cDNA molecules. TCRdb used MiXCR to reprocess the PCR reads, holding one entry per CDR3 protein. This table holds roughly 400,000 distinct CDR3 sequences, over 30% found once. The sequence derives from a girl aged 2 to 9 with multiple sclerosis. The chain carries TRBV21-1 and TRBJ1-1; TRBD1, as called in the table, went unchecked against the DNA. TRBV21-1 is labeled a pseudogene. Sequenced material: blood. This chain's CDR3 is CASNSNRVEAFF. CDR3 DNA: TGTGCCAGCAACTCCAACAGGGTCGAAGCTTTCTTT.